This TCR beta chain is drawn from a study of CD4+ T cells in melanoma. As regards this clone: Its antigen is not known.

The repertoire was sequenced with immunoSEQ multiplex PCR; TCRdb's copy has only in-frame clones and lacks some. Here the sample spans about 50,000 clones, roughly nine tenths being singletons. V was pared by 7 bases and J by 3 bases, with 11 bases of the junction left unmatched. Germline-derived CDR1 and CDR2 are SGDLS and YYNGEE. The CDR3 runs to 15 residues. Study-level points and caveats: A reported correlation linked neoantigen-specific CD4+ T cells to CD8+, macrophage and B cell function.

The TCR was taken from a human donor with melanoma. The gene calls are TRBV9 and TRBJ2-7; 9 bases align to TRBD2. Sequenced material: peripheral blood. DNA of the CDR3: TGTGCCAGCGCAGCCAGCGGGGGGCTGTACTACGAGCAGTACTTC. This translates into CASAASGGLYYEQYF.